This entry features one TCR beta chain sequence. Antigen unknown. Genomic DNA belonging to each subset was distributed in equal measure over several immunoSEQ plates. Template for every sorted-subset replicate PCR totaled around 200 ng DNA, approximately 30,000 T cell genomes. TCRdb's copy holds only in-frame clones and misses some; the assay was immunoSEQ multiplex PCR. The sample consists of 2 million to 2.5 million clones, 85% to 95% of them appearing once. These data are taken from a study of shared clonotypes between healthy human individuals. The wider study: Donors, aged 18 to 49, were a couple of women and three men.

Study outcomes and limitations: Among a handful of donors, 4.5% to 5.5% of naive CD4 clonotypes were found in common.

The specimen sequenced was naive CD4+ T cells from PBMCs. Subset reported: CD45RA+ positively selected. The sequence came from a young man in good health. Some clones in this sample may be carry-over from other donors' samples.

CDR3 residues: CASSRLGQGYEQYF. CDR3 in DNA: TGCGCCAGCAGCCGCTTGGGACAGGGCTACGAGCAGTACTTC. V gene TRBV5-1 combines with J gene TRBJ2-7, with 9 bases matching TRBD1. Germline assignment: CDR1 SGHRS and CDR2 YFSETQ. The CDR3 spans 14 residues. V was clipped by 4 bases and J by 3 bases; unmatched bases: 5.